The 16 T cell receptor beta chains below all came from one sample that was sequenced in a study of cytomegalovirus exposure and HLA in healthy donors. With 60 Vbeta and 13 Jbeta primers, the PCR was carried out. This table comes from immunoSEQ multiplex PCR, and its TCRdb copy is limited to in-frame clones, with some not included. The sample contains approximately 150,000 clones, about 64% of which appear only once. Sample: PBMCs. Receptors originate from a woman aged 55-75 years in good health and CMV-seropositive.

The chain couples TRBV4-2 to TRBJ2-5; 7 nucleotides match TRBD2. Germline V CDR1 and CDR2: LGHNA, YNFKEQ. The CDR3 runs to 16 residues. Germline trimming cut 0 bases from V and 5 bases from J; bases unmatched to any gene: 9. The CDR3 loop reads CASSQEVGGSRETQYF. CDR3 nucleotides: TGTGCCAGCAGCCAAGAGGTGGGCGGGAGTCGGGAGACCCAGTACTTC.

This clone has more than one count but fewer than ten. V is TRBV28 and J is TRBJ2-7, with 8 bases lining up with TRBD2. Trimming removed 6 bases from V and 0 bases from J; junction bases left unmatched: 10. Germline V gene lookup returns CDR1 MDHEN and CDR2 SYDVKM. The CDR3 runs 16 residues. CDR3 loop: CASSLLSGIVSYEQYF. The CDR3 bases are TGTGCCAGCAGCTTACTTAGCGGGATAGTCTCCTACGAGCAGTACTTC.

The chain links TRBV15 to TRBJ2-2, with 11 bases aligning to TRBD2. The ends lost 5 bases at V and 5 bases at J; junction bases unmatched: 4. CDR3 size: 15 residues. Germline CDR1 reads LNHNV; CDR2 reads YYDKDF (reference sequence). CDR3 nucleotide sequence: TGTGCCACCAGCCTTCGGACTAGCGGGACCGGGGAGCTGTTTTTT. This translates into CATSLRTSGTGELFF.

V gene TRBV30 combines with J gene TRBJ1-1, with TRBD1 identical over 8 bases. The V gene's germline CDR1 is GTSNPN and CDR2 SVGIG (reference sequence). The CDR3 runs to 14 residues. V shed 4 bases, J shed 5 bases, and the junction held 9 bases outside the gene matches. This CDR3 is CAWTQGAGVTEAFF. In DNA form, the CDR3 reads TGTGCCTGGACCCAGGGGGCTGGAGTGACTGAAGCTTTCTTT.

The CDR3 reads CASSLGPGTGDGYTF. For the CDR3, the DNA is TGTGCCAGCAGCTTAGGACCCGGGACAGGGGACGGCTACACCTTC. V gene TRBV7-6 combines with J gene TRBJ1-2; 10 nucleotides match TRBD1. The CDR3 runs to 15 residues. V lost 1 base, J lost 8 bases, and 7 bases stayed unmatched. CDR1 and CDR2 from the germline V gene are SGHVS and FNYEAQ.

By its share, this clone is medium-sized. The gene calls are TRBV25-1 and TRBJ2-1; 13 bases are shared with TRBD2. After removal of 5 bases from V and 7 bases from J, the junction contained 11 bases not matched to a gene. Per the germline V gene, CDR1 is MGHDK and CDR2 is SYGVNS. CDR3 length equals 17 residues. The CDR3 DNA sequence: TGTGCCAGCAGTCCCCTCGAACTAGCGGGAGGGCGAAATGAGCAGTTCTTC. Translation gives CASSPLELAGGRNEQFF.

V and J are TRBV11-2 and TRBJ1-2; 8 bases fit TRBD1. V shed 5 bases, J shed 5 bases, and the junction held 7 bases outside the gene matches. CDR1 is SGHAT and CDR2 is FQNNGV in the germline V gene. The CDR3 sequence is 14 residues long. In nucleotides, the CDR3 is TGTGCCAGCAGCGGACAGGGCGCCGCTTATGGCTACACCTTC. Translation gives CASSGQGAAYGYTF. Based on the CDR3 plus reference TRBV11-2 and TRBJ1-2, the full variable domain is EAGVAQSPRYKIIEKRQSVAFWCNPISGHATLYWYQQILGQGPKLLIQFQNNGVVDDSQLPKDRFSAERLKGVDSTLKIQPAKLEDSAVYLCASSGQGAAYGYTFGSGTRLTVV.

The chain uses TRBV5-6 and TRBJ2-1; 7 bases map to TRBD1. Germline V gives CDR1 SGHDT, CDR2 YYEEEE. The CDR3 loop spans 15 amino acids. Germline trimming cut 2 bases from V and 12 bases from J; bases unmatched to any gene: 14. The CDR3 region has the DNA TGTGCCAGCAGCTTAGACACAGGGGCGCTCGATGGGCAGTTCTTC. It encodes CASSLDTGALDGQFF.

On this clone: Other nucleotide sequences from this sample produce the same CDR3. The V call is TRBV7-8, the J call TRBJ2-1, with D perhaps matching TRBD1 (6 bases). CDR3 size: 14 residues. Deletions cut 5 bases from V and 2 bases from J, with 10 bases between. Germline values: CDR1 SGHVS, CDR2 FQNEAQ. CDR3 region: CASSPGQPYNEQFF. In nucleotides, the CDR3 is TGTGCCAGCAGCCCTGGACAGCCCTACAATGAGCAGTTCTTC.

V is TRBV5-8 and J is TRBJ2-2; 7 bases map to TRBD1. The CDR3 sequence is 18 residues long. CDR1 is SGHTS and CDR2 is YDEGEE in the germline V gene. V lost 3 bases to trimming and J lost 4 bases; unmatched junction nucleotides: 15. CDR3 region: CASSYFLRTGVSTGELFF. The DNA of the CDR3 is TGTGCCAGCAGCTATTTCCTCCGGACAGGCGTTAGCACCGGGGAGCTGTTTTTT. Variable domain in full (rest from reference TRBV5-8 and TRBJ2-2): EAGVTQSPTHLIKTRGQQATLRCSPISGHTSVYWYQQALGLGLQFLLWYDEGEERNRGNFPPRFSGRQFPNYSSELNVNALELEDSALYLCASSYFLRTGVSTGELFFGEGSRLTVL.

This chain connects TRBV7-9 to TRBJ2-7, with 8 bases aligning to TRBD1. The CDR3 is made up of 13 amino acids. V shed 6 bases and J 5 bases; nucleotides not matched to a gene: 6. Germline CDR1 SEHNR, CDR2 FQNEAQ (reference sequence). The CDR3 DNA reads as TGTGCCAGCAGTTCCAGGGGGCGCAACGAGCAGTACTTC. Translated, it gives CASSSRGRNEQYF.

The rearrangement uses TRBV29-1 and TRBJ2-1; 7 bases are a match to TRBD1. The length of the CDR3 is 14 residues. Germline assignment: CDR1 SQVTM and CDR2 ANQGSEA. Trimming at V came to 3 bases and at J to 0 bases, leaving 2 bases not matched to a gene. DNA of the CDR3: TGCAGCGTTGACCGGACAGGCTCCTACAATGAGCAGTTCTTC. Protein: CSVDRTGSYNEQFF.

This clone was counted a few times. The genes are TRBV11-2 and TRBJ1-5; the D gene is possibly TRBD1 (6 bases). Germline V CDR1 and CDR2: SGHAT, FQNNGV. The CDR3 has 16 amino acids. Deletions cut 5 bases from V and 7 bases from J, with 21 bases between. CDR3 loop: CASSVGGGRIGQPQHF. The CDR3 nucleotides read TGTGCCAGCAGCGTGGGGGGGGGCAGAATAGGACAGCCCCAGCATTTT.

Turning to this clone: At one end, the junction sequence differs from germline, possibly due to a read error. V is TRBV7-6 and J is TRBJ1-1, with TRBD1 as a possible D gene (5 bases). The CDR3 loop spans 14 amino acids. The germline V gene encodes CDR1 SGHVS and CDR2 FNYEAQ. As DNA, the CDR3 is TGTGCCAGCACCTTAGACAGCGGGTACACTGAAGCTTTCTTT. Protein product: CASTLDSGYTEAFF.

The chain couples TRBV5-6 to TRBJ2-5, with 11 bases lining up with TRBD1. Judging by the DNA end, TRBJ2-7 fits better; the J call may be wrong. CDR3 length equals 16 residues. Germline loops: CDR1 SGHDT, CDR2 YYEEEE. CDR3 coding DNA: TGTGCCAGCAGCTCCGTTCCGGGACAGGGGGCCTACGAGCAGTACTTC. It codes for CASSSVPGQGAYEQYF.

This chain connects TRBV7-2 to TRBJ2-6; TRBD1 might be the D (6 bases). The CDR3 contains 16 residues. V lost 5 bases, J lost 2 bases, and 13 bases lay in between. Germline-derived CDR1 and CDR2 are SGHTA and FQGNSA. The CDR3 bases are TGTGCCAGCAGCGCGTCAACAGGGCCTGGGGCCAACGTCCTGACTTTC. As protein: CASSASTGPGANVLTF.